Listed here are 8 T cell receptor beta chains from one sample, sequenced in a study of breast tumors, draining lymph nodes, adjacent tissues. MiXCR, applied by TCRdb to the multiplex PCR reads, yields one record per CDR3 protein. The top ten clones hold approximately 6% of a sample with nearly 110,000 distinct CDR3 sequences, 30% of them seen once. Samples came from axillary lymph nodes draining the breast cancer. Material for sequencing was axillary lymph node tissue. All receptors come from a female donor with breast cancer. Some clones in this sample may be carry-over from other donors' samples.

A remark on this clonotype: A much larger clone is a single base away; this may be a read error. The chain couples TRBV27 to TRBJ1-2; 11 bases line up with TRBD1. The germline V gene encodes CDR1 MNHEY and CDR2 SMNVEV (reference sequence). CDR3 length equals 14 residues. The J segment lost 7 bases and the V segment lost 11 bases, leaving 12 bases of the junction unmatched. For the CDR3, the DNA is TGTGCCGGTTCCCGGGACAGGGGGGACTTTGGCTACACCTTC. It specifies CAGSRDRGDFGYTF.

This clonotype showed up many times. The chain has TRBV6-6 and TRBJ1-5; TRBD1 aligns across 9 bases. CDR3 length: 14 amino acids. V dropped 5 bases and J dropped 6; count of bases not matched to a gene: 5. Germline lookup yields CDR1 MNHNY and CDR2 SVGAGI (reference sequence). DNA of the CDR3: TGTGCCAGCAGTCAACAGGGGGCTACTCAGCCCCAGCATTTT. This gives the protein CASSQQGATQPQHF.

This clonotype appeared a few times. This chain links TRBV4-2 with TRBJ1-1; 7 positions agree with TRBD1. J gave up 1 base and V 4 bases, and 3 bases lay outside the gene matches. The CDR3 spans 14 residues. Germline CDR1 and CDR2: LGHNA and YNFKEQ. The CDR3 DNA sequence: TGTGCCAGCAGCCGCGGGACAGCGAACACTGAAGCTTTCTTT. This sequence encodes CASSRGTANTEAFF.

Comments on this clonotype: A much larger clone sits a single nucleotide away, making a read error possible. The rearrangement uses TRBV9 and TRBJ1-2, with 10 bases aligning to TRBD1. In germline, CDR1 is SGDLS, CDR2 YYNGEE. This CDR3 is built from 16 residues. CDR3 in DNA: TGTGCCAGCAGCGCCGGACAGGGGGACCCTAACTATGCCTACACCTTC. Translated, it gives CASSAGQGDPNYAYTF.

The chain has TRBV6-2 or TRBV6-3 and TRBJ1-5, with unresolved D. The CDR3 runs to 17 residues. Germline V gene sequence: CDR1 MNHEY, CDR2 SVGEGT. V was clipped by 7 bases and J by 11 bases, with 30 bases between them. CDR3 sequence (DNA): TGTGCCAGCACCCAACCTCTAGCGGGAGGGCCGGGAGAGACCCAGCATTTT. Residues: CASTQPLAGGPGETQHF.

Details on this clonotype: This may stem from a read error, because a much larger clone lies one nucleotide away. The chain has TRBV20-1 and TRBJ1-1; no firm D call. Germline V lookup: CDR1 DFQATT, CDR2 SNEGSKA (reference sequence). The CDR3 is 11 residues long. The CDR3 DNA reads as TGCAGTGCGCCTGGTAACACTGAAGCTTTGTTT. It codes for CSAPGNTEALF.

This clonotype was detected many times. The V call is TRBV20-1, the J call TRBJ2-3, with 16 bases that match TRBD2. The CDR3 spans 21 residues. The germline CDR1 and CDR2 sequences are DFQATT and SNEGSKA (reference sequence). After removal of 1 base from V and 3 bases from J, the junction contained 16 bases not matched to a gene. The CDR3 DNA follows: TGCAGTGCTAGAGCCGCGCCGGGACTAGCGGGGGGGCAATTGGGGACAGATACGCAGTATTTT. Translating it yields CSARAAPGLAGGQLGTDTQYF.

This rearrangement joins TRBV29-1 to TRBJ2-2, with 13 bases matching TRBD2. The V gene's germline CDR1 is SQVTM and CDR2 ANQGSEA. Unmatched junction bases numbered 9, after V lost 4 bases and J lost 4 bases. The CDR3 runs 17 residues. The CDR3 sequence is CSVGGTSGKGGTGELFF. Here the CDR3 DNA reads TGCAGCGTTGGGGGGACTAGCGGGAAAGGAGGCACCGGGGAGCTGTTTTTT.